This T cell receptor (beta chain) was recorded in a study of T cell repertoires in cytomegalovirus infection. In regard to this clonotype: Its antigen is unknown.

Using its own MiXCR run on the reads, TCRdb lists one record per CDR3 protein. The table shows roughly 730,000 distinct CDR3 sequences, with 30% to 40% occurring only once. Trimming took 5 bases from V and 6 from J; bases not matched to a gene: 9. This CDR3 is built from 14 residues. Germline lookup yields CDR1 MNHNS and CDR2 SASEGT. The sequence was collected from a human donor in good health (CMV status not recorded). Some clones in this sample may be carry-over from other donors' samples. Sample: cultured PBMCs, taken from culture after CMV antigen stimulation. This chain uses TRBV6-1 with TRBJ1-2, with 7 bases fitting TRBD1. CDR3 DNA: TGTGCCAGCAGTCGTGGCCGGGACAGCCATGGCTACACCTTC. Protein sequence: CASSRGRDSHGYTF.